One sample yielded the 26 T cell receptor beta chains listed below, sequenced in a study of T cell responses to AZD1222 COVID-19 vaccine. Measured with immunoSEQ multiplex PCR; TCRdb has only the in-frame clones, and not every one. The sample lists about 55,000 clones, 89% seen once, with about 2% in the top ten. The specimen was peripheral blood, collected on day 0 of AZD1222 vaccination. These receptors were collected from an adult in good health.

CDR3 in DNA: TGTGCCAGTAGTATAGTAGCGGGAGTTAATGAGCAGTTCTTC. This gives the protein CASSIVAGVNEQFF. J is TRBJ2-1 and V is TRBV19, with TRBD2 matching 9 bases. The CDR3 is 14 residues long. The V gene end was trimmed by 1 base and the J gene end by 7 bases; junction bases not matched to a gene: 2. Looked up from germline, CDR1 is LNHDA and CDR2 is SQIVND (reference sequence).

Only one count was recorded for this clone. The rearrangement joins TRBV19 to TRBJ1-1, with 8 bases fitting TRBD1. The length of the CDR3 is 13 residues. Germline V gene data show CDR1 as LNHDA and CDR2 as SQIVND (reference sequence). V shed 7 bases and J 4 bases; nucleotides not matched to a gene: 5. The CDR3 loop is CASTIQGGTEAFF. CDR3 in DNA: TGTGCCAGTACCATACAGGGGGGCACTGAAGCTTTCTTT.

The chain is built from TRBV10-2 and TRBJ1-2, with D perhaps TRBD1 (5 bases). From germline, CDR1 is WSHSY and CDR2 SAAADI. V gave up 11 bases and J gave up 8 bases, with 21 bases separating them. The length of the CDR3 is 13 residues. The CDR3 protein is CACGPGRAVGYTF. The CDR3 DNA sequence: TGCGCCTGCGGGCCGGGCAGGGCGGTGGGCTACACCTTC.

The chain couples TRBV6-1 to TRBJ2-7; no firm D call. This CDR3 has 15 residues. CDR1 is MNHNS and CDR2 is SASEGT in the germline V gene. V lost 2 bases to trimming and J lost 6 bases, with 17 bases between them. The CDR3 reads CASSEIGRRLGEQYF. CDR3 in DNA: TGTGCCAGCAGTGAAATAGGTCGACGCCTCGGCGAGCAGTACTTC.

This clone occurred once. The chain is built from TRBV27 and TRBJ2-7; perhaps TRBD2 as D (6 bases). The CDR3 has 16 residues. Germline values: CDR1 MNHEY, CDR2 SMNVEV (reference sequence). V lost 3 bases and J 0 bases, leaving 15 bases between the germline ends. CDR3: CASSFGGRPSSYEQYF. Here the CDR3 DNA reads TGTGCCAGCAGTTTCGGTGGGAGGCCGAGCTCCTACGAGCAGTACTTC.

This clone was recorded once. V is TRBV11-2 and J is TRBJ2-1, with TRBD2 as a possible D gene (6 bases). This CDR3 is built from 15 residues. Deletions cut 1 base from V and 13 bases from J, with 20 bases between. Germline loops: CDR1 SGHAT, CDR2 FQNNGV. CDR3 in amino acids: CASSLGRDAGRIQFF. CDR3 bases: TGTGCCAGCAGCTTAGGTCGAGACGCGGGACGGATTCAGTTCTTC.

CDR3 region: CASSEGVTGTPLVDTQYF. In DNA form, the CDR3 reads TGTGCCAGCAGTGAAGGAGTGACTGGCACCCCGTTGGTAGATACGCAGTATTTT. This chain joins TRBV6-1 and TRBJ2-3; no definite D call. The V gene lost 1 base and the J gene lost 5 bases, with 22 bases spanning the gap. Germline assignment: CDR1 MNHNS and CDR2 SASEGT. The CDR3 spans 18 residues.

The chain employs TRBV6-5 and TRBJ1-4, with TRBD1 matching 11 bases. The CDR3 length is 15 residues. Germline CDR1 is MNHEY and CDR2 is SVGAGI. The ends lost 4 bases at V and 7 bases at J; junction bases unmatched: 5. In nucleotides, the CDR3 is TGTGCCAGCAGTTCAGGACAGGGGGCAGGTGAAAAACTGTTTTTT. It encodes CASSSGQGAGEKLFF.

This sequence joins TRBV18 and TRBJ2-3; unclear D gene. Trimming removed 5 bases at V and 2 bases at J, with 5 bases between. CDR3 length equals 12 residues. CDR1 KGHSH and CDR2 LQKENI come from the germline V gene. CDR3 loop: CASSSYTDTQYF. In DNA, the CDR3 is TGTGCCAGCTCAAGCTACACAGATACGCAGTATTTT.

This chain uses TRBV6-1 with TRBJ2-7; the D gene could be TRBD1 or TRBD2 (5 bases each). The CDR3 has 15 residues. Per the germline V gene, CDR1 is MNHNS and CDR2 is SASEGT. Trimming cost V 1 base and J 2 bases, with 12 bases left between them. In DNA, the CDR3 is TGTGCCAGCAGTGAAGGAGGGACCAAGGCCTACGAGCAGTACTTC. It is translated as CASSEGGTKAYEQYF.

The rearrangement joins TRBV30 to TRBJ2-3, with TRBD2 matching over 7 bases. The CDR3 length is 18 residues. Germline CDR1 is GTSNPN and CDR2 is SVGIG (reference sequence). V gave up 4 bases and J gave up 1 base; unmatched junction bases: 17. The CDR3 DNA is TGTGCCTGGACCCCCGGGCGGGGGAGGCCTGGACGCACAGATACGCAGTATTTT. This codes for CAWTPGRGRPGRTDTQYF.

The gene calls are TRBV5-4 and TRBJ2-2; TRBD2 matches 10 bases. The germline gives CDR1 SGHNT, CDR2 YYREEE (reference sequence). J gave up 2 bases and V 5 bases, and 9 bases lay outside the gene matches. The CDR3 loop spans 17 amino acids. The CDR3: CASSPDIAGGNTGELFF. In nucleotides, the CDR3 is TGTGCCAGCAGTCCGGACATAGCGGGGGGTAACACCGGGGAGCTGTTTTTT.

The V gene is TRBV14, the J gene TRBJ1-2; the D is unclear. Looked up from germline, CDR1 is SGHDN and CDR2 is FVKESK. The CDR3 spans 15 residues. V gave up 1 base and J gave up 0 bases, with 9 bases separating them. The CDR3 sequence: CASSQGVRANYGYTF. The CDR3 DNA reads TGTGCCAGCAGCCAAGGGGTCAGAGCTAACTATGGCTACACCTTC.

The V call is TRBV5-1, the J call TRBJ1-1; D is unclear. The ends were cut back, 1 base at V and 2 bases at J, with 9 bases in the middle. Per germline, CDR1 SGHRS and CDR2 YFSETQ. The CDR3 is 14 residues long. DNA of the CDR3: TGCGCCAGCAGCTTGTCCACCGCTAACACTGAAGCTTTCTTT. Amino acid sequence: CASSLSTANTEAFF.

The V and J genes are TRBV3-1 (or the pseudogene TRBV3-2) and TRBJ2-1, with D perhaps matching TRBD2 (6 bases). Trimming took 4 bases from V and 10 from J, leaving 14 bases between them. The germline CDR1 and CDR2 sequences are LGHDT and YNNKEL (reference sequence). The CDR3 is 13 amino acids. CDR3 in DNA: TGTGCCAGCAGCCCAGGACCAGGAGGGGAGCAGTTCTTC. Its protein is CASSPGPGGEQFF.

This sequence joins TRBV28 and TRBJ1-4, with D hard to call. Trimming shortened V by 4 bases and J by 6 bases, and 6 bases separated the two germline ends. Germline V gene sequence: CDR1 MDHEN, CDR2 SYDVKM. The CDR3 length is 12 residues. The CDR3 bases are TGTGCCAGCAGTTCCGTCCATGAAAAACTGTTTTTT. Translation: CASSSVHEKLFF.

The chain employs TRBV27 and TRBJ2-7, with TRBD1 matching 7 bases. The CDR3 length is 13 residues. With 6 bases clipped from V and 7 bases from J, the junction kept 9 bases outside the gene matches. In germline, CDR1 is MNHEY, CDR2 SMNVEV (reference sequence). CDR3 region: CASSMRQGKEQYF. As DNA, the CDR3 is TGTGCCAGCAGCATGCGACAGGGTAAGGAGCAGTACTTC.

This sequence joins TRBV13 and TRBJ2-2; TRBD1 or TRBD2 may be the D gene (5 bases each). There are 14 residues in the CDR3. Germline assignment: CDR1 PRHDT and CDR2 FYEKMQ (reference sequence). Trimming took off 6 bases at V and 2 bases at J, with 10 bases between the two ends. The CDR3 is CASRLGANTGELFF. For the CDR3, the DNA is TGTGCCAGCAGGCTCGGGGCCAACACCGGGGAGCTGTTTTTT.

J is TRBJ1-2 and V is TRBV6-5; D may be TRBD1 (6 bases). The germline CDR1 and CDR2 sequences are MNHEY and SVGAGI. Trimming removed 9 bases from V and 6 bases from J, with 17 bases in between. The CDR3 sequence is 13 residues long. CDR3 DNA: TGTGCCAGTGGCCAGGGGCCCGAGAATGGCTACACCTTC. This encodes CASGQGPENGYTF.

The V gene is TRBV28, the J gene TRBJ1-6; no clear D gene. The V gene lost 4 bases and the J gene lost 7 bases, with 8 bases spanning the gap. CDR3 length equals 13 residues. Per the germline V gene, CDR1 is MDHEN and CDR2 is SYDVKM. This CDR3 is CASSSHLNSPLHF. CDR3 coding DNA: TGTGCCAGCAGTTCCCACCTGAATTCACCCCTCCACTTT.

CDR3 nucleotide sequence: TGTGCCAGCAGTTACCACAGGGGCAACGACGAGCAGTACTTC. Amino acid sequence: CASSYHRGNDEQYF. The chain carries TRBV6-5 and TRBJ2-7, with TRBD1 matching over 7 bases. Germline V gene data show CDR1 as MNHEY and CDR2 as SVGAGI. V was pared by 2 bases and J by 5 bases, with 6 bases of the junction left unmatched. CDR3 size: 14 residues.

The rearrangement links TRBV7-8 to TRBJ2-7; 8 nucleotides line up with TRBD2. The CDR3 is made up of 18 amino acids. With 0 bases clipped from V and 3 bases from J, the junction kept 13 bases outside the gene matches. Germline CDR1 and CDR2: SGHVS and FQNEAQ. The CDR3 bases are TGTGCCAGCAGCTTAGCGCCACTTCCGGGACTAGGAAACTACGAGCAGTACTTC. Translation gives CASSLAPLPGLGNYEQYF.

The V gene is TRBV30, the J gene TRBJ2-7; TRBD2 aligns across 13 bases. With 0 bases clipped from V and 7 bases from J, the junction kept 12 bases outside the gene matches. Germline assignment: CDR1 GTSNPN and CDR2 SVGIG (reference sequence). The CDR3 spans 17 residues. CDR3: CAWSVDGTSGMGREQYF. CDR3 DNA: TGTGCCTGGAGTGTGGACGGGACTAGCGGGATGGGTAGGGAGCAGTACTTC.

The chain recombines TRBV5-1 with TRBJ1-3; D is possibly TRBD1 (6 bases). The CDR3 sequence is 15 residues long. V was clipped by 0 bases and J by 2 bases, with 9 bases between them. The V gene's germline CDR1 is SGHRS and CDR2 YFSETQ. CDR3 sequence reads: CASSLVAGAGNTIYF. For the CDR3, the DNA is TGCGCCAGCAGCTTGGTTGCAGGGGCTGGAAACACCATATATTTT.

This clone appeared a single time. The V call is TRBV29-1, the J call TRBJ2-3; D is perhaps TRBD2 (5 bases). The V end lost 7 bases, the J end lost 1 base, and 15 bases lay between the germline ends. CDR1 is SQVTM, CDR2 ANQGSEA, per germline. This CDR3 is built from 14 residues. The CDR3 nucleotides read TGCAGCGCTTCTGGGGAAGCGGGCACAGATACGCAGTATTTT. This codes for CSASGEAGTDTQYF.

This rearrangement joins TRBV2 to TRBJ1-6, with 9 bases aligning to TRBD1. The CDR3 length is 15 residues. V shed 2 bases and J 9 bases; nucleotides not matched to a gene: 5. Looked up from germline, CDR1 is SNHLY and CDR2 is FYNNEI. Written as DNA, the CDR3 is TGTGCCAGCAGTGAACGGACAGGGGCGAGTTCACCCCTCCACTTT. This gives the protein CASSERTGASSPLHF.